These T cell receptor beta chains were read from a single sample in a study of cytomegalovirus exposure and HLA in healthy donors. Measured with immunoSEQ multiplex PCR; TCRdb has only the in-frame clones, and not every one. Seen in this sample are under 150,000 clones; the ten most common clones hold about 1.6%. What was sequenced was PBMCs. The receptors here all came from a woman aged 40 to 50 in good health and CMV-seronegative. Each CDR3 is given with its conserved first and last residue. The order of the fields is J gene, D gene, V gene, CDR3 DNA, CDR3 protein. D genes are given only for firm matches.

j_gene: TRBJ2-5
d_gene: TRBD2
v_gene: TRBV7-2
CDR3nt: TGTGCCAGCAGCTCCAAAAAGCGGGGCCCGTTGTCGGAGACCCAGTACTTC
CDR3aa: CASSSKKRGPLSETQYF

j_gene: TRBJ2-2
d_gene: TRBD2
v_gene: TRBV9
CDR3nt: TGTGCCAGCAGCGTAGGGTCCGGGGGGGGGCCAAGCGGGGAGCTGTTTTTT
CDR3aa: CASSVGSGGGPSGELFF

j_gene: TRBJ1-1
d_gene: TRBD1
v_gene: TRBV6-5
CDR3nt: TGTGCCAGCAGGGACAGGGCCCTATCTGAAGCTTTCTTT
CDR3aa: CASRDRALSEAFF

j_gene: TRBJ1-4
d_gene: .
v_gene: TRBV5-4
CDR3nt: TGTGCCAGCAGCCTCCCCAGTAATAATGAAAAACTGTTTTTT
CDR3aa: CASSLPSNNEKLFF

j_gene: TRBJ2-5
d_gene: .
v_gene: TRBV28
CDR3nt: TGTGCCAGCAGTTTAAGACAGACCCAAGAGACCCAGTACTTC
CDR3aa: CASSLRQTQETQYF

j_gene: TRBJ2-2
d_gene: TRBD1
v_gene: TRBV9
CDR3nt: TGTGCCAGCAGCGTCAGGACAGGGGTAGGAGGCACCGGGGAGCTGTTTTTT
CDR3aa: CASSVRTGVGGTGELFF

j_gene: TRBJ1-2
d_gene: TRBD1
v_gene: TRBV19
CDR3nt: TGTGCCAGCCTACCCCGGGACAGGGCGGGAGGCTACACCTTC
CDR3aa: CASLPRDRAGGYTF

j_gene: TRBJ1-2
d_gene: TRBD1
v_gene: TRBV18
CDR3nt: TGTGCCAGCTCACACCGGACAGGGGCGGACTATGGCTACACCTTC
CDR3aa: CASSHRTGADYGYTF

j_gene: TRBJ1-4
d_gene: .
v_gene: TRBV7-2
CDR3nt: TGTGCCAGCAGCCCCTTCATTGCAGGGGTGGGTGAAAAACTGTTTTTT
CDR3aa: CASSPFIAGVGEKLFF

j_gene: TRBJ2-1
d_gene: TRBD2
v_gene: TRBV11-2
CDR3nt: TGTGCCAGCAGCTTAAGATACCGGGGAGGGCCCGATGAGCAGTTCTTC
CDR3aa: CASSLRYRGGPDEQFF

j_gene: TRBJ2-5
d_gene: TRBD1
v_gene: TRBV19
CDR3nt: TGTGCCAGTAGTAGGGGACAGCAAGAGACCCAGTACTTC
CDR3aa: CASSRGQQETQYF

j_gene: TRBJ1-2
d_gene: TRBD1
v_gene: TRBV19
CDR3nt: TGTGCCAGTACCCCGACAGGGAACTATGGCTACACCTTC
CDR3aa: CASTPTGNYGYTF

j_gene: TRBJ2-5
d_gene: TRBD1
v_gene: TRBV5-4
CDR3nt: TGTGCCAGCAGCGTCCCCAGGGGGCTGGGGGGAGAGACCCAGTACTTC
CDR3aa: CASSVPRGLGGETQYF

j_gene: TRBJ1-2
d_gene: .
v_gene: TRBV27
CDR3nt: TGTGCCAGCAGTTTATACAATAACTATGGCTACACCTTC
CDR3aa: CASSLYNNYGYTF

j_gene: TRBJ1-1
d_gene: .
v_gene: TRBV20-1
CDR3nt: TGCAGCCTAAACAGGGACACTGAAGCTTTCTTT
CDR3aa: CSLNRDTEAFF

j_gene: TRBJ1-1
d_gene: .
v_gene: TRBV4-3
CDR3nt: TGCGCCAGCAGCCAAGCACAGGGCGAAGCTTTCTTT
CDR3aa: CASSQAQGEAFF

j_gene: TRBJ1-6
d_gene: .
v_gene: TRBV14
CDR3nt: TGTGCCAGCAGCCAAGGGGGGCTGGCTTCACCCCTCCACTTT
CDR3aa: CASSQGGLASPLHF

j_gene: TRBJ1-5
d_gene: .
v_gene: TRBV4-3
CDR3nt: TGCGCCAGCAGCCAAGATGGAGCGCAGCCCCAGCATTTT
CDR3aa: CASSQDGAQPQHF

j_gene: TRBJ1-1
d_gene: .
v_gene: TRBV15
CDR3nt: TGTGCCACCAGCAGAGTCCGACAGTTGAACACTGAAGCTTTCTTT
CDR3aa: CATSRVRQLNTEAFF

j_gene: TRBJ1-2
d_gene: .
v_gene: TRBV5-4
CDR3nt: TGTGCCAGCAGCCCACCGGGGGGAAACTATGGCTACACCTTC
CDR3aa: CASSPPGGNYGYTF

j_gene: TRBJ1-1
d_gene: TRBD1
v_gene: TRBV27
CDR3nt: TGTGCCAGCAGTTTTCGGGCAGGGGGCACTGAAGCTTTCTTT
CDR3aa: CASSFRAGGTEAFF

j_gene: TRBJ1-2
d_gene: .
v_gene: TRBV5-4
CDR3nt: TGTGCCAGCAGCGACCACGGGAGGGATGGCTACACCTTC
CDR3aa: CASSDHGRDGYTF

j_gene: TRBJ2-1
d_gene: TRBD2
v_gene: TRBV11-1
CDR3nt: TGTGCCAGCAGCTTAGAGACTAGCGGGGGTTTAACCTACAATGAGCAGTTCTTC
CDR3aa: CASSLETSGGLTYNEQFF

j_gene: TRBJ1-1
d_gene: .
v_gene: TRBV4-2
CDR3nt: TGTGCCAGCAGCCAAGGCCCCAGGACAGTGAACACTGAAGCTTTCTTT
CDR3aa: CASSQGPRTVNTEAFF

j_gene: TRBJ1-6
d_gene: TRBD1
v_gene: TRBV18
CDR3nt: TGTGCCAGCTCACCACAGAGGACAGGGGATTCACCCCTCCACTTT
CDR3aa: CASSPQRTGDSPLHF

j_gene: TRBJ1-5
d_gene: TRBD1
v_gene: TRBV18
CDR3nt: TGTGCCAGCTCATCCATGACAGGGGGCGGCAATCAGCCCCAGCATTTT
CDR3aa: CASSSMTGGGNQPQHF

j_gene: TRBJ1-1
d_gene: TRBD1
v_gene: TRBV5-1
CDR3nt: TGCGCCAGCAGTCCTCGGACAGGCCACACTGAAGCTTTCTTT
CDR3aa: CASSPRTGHTEAFF

j_gene: TRBJ1-1
d_gene: .
v_gene: TRBV9
CDR3nt: TGTGCCAGCAGCGGCCAGGGAGGATTTTGGATGAACACTGAAGCTTTCTTT
CDR3aa: CASSGQGGFWMNTEAFF

j_gene: TRBJ1-1
d_gene: .
v_gene: TRBV28
CDR3nt: TGTGCCAGCAGGCTTAGTGCGTTGAACACTGAAGCTTTCTTT
CDR3aa: CASRLSALNTEAFF

j_gene: TRBJ2-1
d_gene: TRBD2
v_gene: TRBV5-1
CDR3nt: TGCGCCAGCAGCTCAGGTAGCGGGGGGGCTCTGAAAAATGAGCAGTTCTTC
CDR3aa: CASSSGSGGALKNEQFF

j_gene: TRBJ1-6
d_gene: TRBD1
v_gene: TRBV14
CDR3nt: TGTGCCAGCAGCCAAGACCGGGACAGAGATTCACCCCTCCACTTT
CDR3aa: CASSQDRDRDSPLHF

j_gene: TRBJ2-5
d_gene: TRBD2
v_gene: TRBV5-4
CDR3nt: TGTGCCAGCAGCTTGGGGGGACTAGGTCTTTACAAGACCCAGTACTTC
CDR3aa: CASSLGGLGLYKTQYF

j_gene: TRBJ1-5
d_gene: .
v_gene: TRBV4-1
CDR3nt: TGCGCCAGCAGCCAGGCCAACAGGGACAATCAGCCCCAGCATTTT
CDR3aa: CASSQANRDNQPQHF

j_gene: TRBJ2-1
d_gene: TRBD1
v_gene: TRBV7-3
CDR3nt: TGTGCCAGCAGCTTGACAGGGAGCGACAATGAGCAGTTCTTC
CDR3aa: CASSLTGSDNEQFF

j_gene: TRBJ1-5
d_gene: .
v_gene: TRBV6-1
CDR3nt: TGTGCCAGCAGTGAAGGGACCGGCAGGGGCAATCAGCCCCAGCATTTT
CDR3aa: CASSEGTGRGNQPQHF